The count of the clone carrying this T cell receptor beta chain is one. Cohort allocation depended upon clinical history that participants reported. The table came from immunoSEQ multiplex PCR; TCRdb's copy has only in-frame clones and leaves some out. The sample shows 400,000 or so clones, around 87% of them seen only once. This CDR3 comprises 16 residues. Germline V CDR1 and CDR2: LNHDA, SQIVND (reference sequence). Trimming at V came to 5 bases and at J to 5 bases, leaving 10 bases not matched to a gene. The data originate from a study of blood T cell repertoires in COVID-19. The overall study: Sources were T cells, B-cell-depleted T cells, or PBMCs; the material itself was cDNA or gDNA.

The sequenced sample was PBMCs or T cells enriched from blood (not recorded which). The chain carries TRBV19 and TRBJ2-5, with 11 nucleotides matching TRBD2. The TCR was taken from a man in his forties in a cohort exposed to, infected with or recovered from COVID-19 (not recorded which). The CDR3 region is CASSSGLAGGVETQYF. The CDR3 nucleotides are TGTGCCAGTAGTTCCGGACTAGCGGGCGGGGTCGAGACCCAGTACTTC.